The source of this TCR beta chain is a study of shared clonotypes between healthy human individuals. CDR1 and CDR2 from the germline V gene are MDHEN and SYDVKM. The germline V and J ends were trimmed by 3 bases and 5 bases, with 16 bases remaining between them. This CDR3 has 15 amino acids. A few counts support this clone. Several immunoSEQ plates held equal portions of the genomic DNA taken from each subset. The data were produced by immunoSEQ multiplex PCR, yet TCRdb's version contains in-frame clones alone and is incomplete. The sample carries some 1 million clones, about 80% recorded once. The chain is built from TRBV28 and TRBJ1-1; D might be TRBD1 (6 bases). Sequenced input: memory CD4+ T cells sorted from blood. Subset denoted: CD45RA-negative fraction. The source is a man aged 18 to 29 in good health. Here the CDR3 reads CASSLGGAGRTEAFF. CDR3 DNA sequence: TGTGCCAGCAGTTTGGGGGGGGCAGGTAGGACTGAAGCTTTCTTT.